This TCR beta chain was sequenced for a study of blood T cells in healthy people across ages. Through a sample-barcoded 5' primer and a J-beta primer mix, a second PCR was run for roughly 7 to 12 cycles. One entry per CDR3 protein, called by TCRdb with MiXCR from the 5' RACE reads. The sample includes under 950,000 distinct CDR3 sequences, around a fifth of them seen just once. Looked up from germline, CDR1 is DFQATT and CDR2 is SNEGSKA (reference sequence). V shed 2 bases and J shed 7 bases, with 8 bases lying between them. CDR3 length: 11 amino acids. The receptor was isolated from a man aged 65-85 years in good health. The J gene is TRBJ1-2, the V gene TRBV20-1; TRBD1 is a possible D gene (6 bases). Sequenced: blood. CDR3 DNA: TGCAGTGCTAGAACAGGGTCTGGCTACACCTTC. It codes for CSARTGSGYTF.